This TCR beta chain was documented in a study of Graves' ophthalmopathy and Graves' hyperthyroidism. Regarding the study as a whole: Blood was where most expanded thyroid clonotypes above 0.001 frequency also turned up. A model built from 13 signatures distinguished ophthalmopathy from stable hyperthyroidism with approximately 89% sensitivity and about 84% specificity.

Comments on this clonotype: The antigen is unknown.

Trimming took 3 bases from V and 2 from J, leaving 11 bases between them. Germline V gene sequence: CDR1 MNHEY, CDR2 SMNVEV (reference sequence). The CDR3 consists of 16 residues. Amplified material comprised TCR beta CDR3 regions derived from RNA transcripts. The workflow started with a first-round RT-PCR run with HTBI primers and then moved on to a second-round multiplex PCR. From the multiplex PCR reads, TCRdb called clonotypes with MiXCR, one entry per CDR3 protein. This sample has 500,000 to 600,000 distinct CDR3 sequences, with under 45% found just once. Excluded were patients with other autoimmune diseases, uncontrolled infections, pregnancy or lactation.

The V gene is TRBV27, the J gene TRBJ2-6, with unresolved D. The TCR comes from an adult man with Graves' hyperthyroidism. Sequencing was carried out using peripheral blood or thyroid tissue (not recorded which). The chain's CDR3 is CASSFADSTGANVLTF. CDR3 in DNA: TGTGCCAGCAGTTTCGCAGACTCTACTGGGGCCAACGTCCTGACTTTC. Full variable domain (rest looked up from reference TRBV27 and TRBJ2-6): EAQVTQNPRYLITVTGKKLTVTCSQNMNHEYMSWYRQDPGLGLRQIYYSMNVEVTDKGDVPEGYKVSRKEKRNFPLILESPSPNQTSLYFCASSFADSTGANVLTFGAGSRLTVL.